These 28 T cell receptor beta chains originate from one sample sequenced in a study of blood T cell repertoires in COVID-19. Generated by immunoSEQ multiplex PCR, the TCRdb table keeps only in-frame clones and is missing some. This repertoire shows approximately 130,000 clones, 75% to 80% found once; its top ten account for 7.9%. Sequenced material: peripheral blood. These receptors were obtained from a human donor in a cohort sampled during active COVID-19.

The gene calls are TRBV7-8 and TRBJ2-3, with 9 bases that match TRBD2. The V gene's germline CDR1 is SGHVS and CDR2 FQNEAQ. V lost 2 bases and J lost 3; bases outside the gene matches: 6. The CDR3 length is 16 residues. CDR3 protein: CASSLWRGGSTDTQYF. The CDR3, as DNA: TGTGCCAGCAGCTTATGGCGGGGGGGTTCGACAGATACGCAGTATTTT.

This clone is a singleton in its sample. The chain has TRBV5-1 and TRBJ2-7; 9 nucleotides match TRBD2. The CDR3 contains 13 residues. Trimming removed 4 bases from V and 5 bases from J; junction bases left unmatched: 4. CDR1 is SGHRS, CDR2 YFSETQ, per germline. CDR3 DNA: TGCGCCAGCAGCAAGGGCGGGGGGGACGAGCAGTACTTC. Translated, it gives CASSKGGGDEQYF.

The V gene is TRBV11-2, the J gene TRBJ2-7; D is perhaps TRBD1 (6 bases). This CDR3 spans 13 amino acids. V lost 1 base and J 3 bases, leaving 7 bases between the germline ends. CDR1 is SGHAT and CDR2 is FQNNGV in the germline V gene. Written as DNA, the CDR3 is TGTGCCAGCAGCTTAGTCAGGGGCTACGAGCAGTACTTC. Its translation: CASSLVRGYEQYF.

Here the CDR3 reads CASSQGTGTSYNEQFF. The DNA for the CDR3 is TGTGCCAGCAGCCAAGGGACAGGGACATCCTACAATGAGCAGTTCTTC. The J gene is TRBJ2-1, the V gene TRBV14; 8 bases agree with TRBD1. V was clipped by 1 base and J by 1 base; unmatched bases: 3. Germline lookup yields CDR1 SGHDN and CDR2 FVKESK. This CDR3 has 16 residues. The full variable domain, completed using reference TRBV14 and TRBJ2-1, is EAGVTQFPSHSVIEKGQTVTLRCDPISGHDNLYWYRRVMGKEIKFLLHFVKESKQDESGMPNNRFLAERTGGTYSTLKVQPAELEDSGVYFCASSQGTGTSYNEQFFGPGTRLTVL.

The genes are TRBV30 and TRBJ1-2; TRBD1 agrees at 7 bases. CDR1 and CDR2 from the germline V gene are GTSNPN and SVGIG (reference sequence). CDR3 length equals 13 residues. The J segment lost 1 base and the V segment lost 4 bases, leaving 3 bases of the junction unmatched. The CDR3 nucleotides read TGTGCCTGGACCGGGACAGTTAACTATGGCTACACCTTC. Amino acid sequence: CAWTGTVNYGYTF.

This sequence joins TRBV18 and TRBJ1-2, with D uncertain. Germline loops: CDR1 KGHSH, CDR2 LQKENI. This CDR3 spans 12 amino acids. The ends were cut back, 6 bases at V and 3 bases at J, with 8 bases in the middle. The CDR3 bases are TGTGCCAGCTCCACGGAGGACTATGGCTACACCTTC. Residues: CASSTEDYGYTF.

This sequence joins TRBV19 and TRBJ1-2, with D possibly matching TRBD1 (5 bases). Trimming shortened V by 0 bases and J by 4 bases, and 21 bases separated the two germline ends. Germline V CDR1 and CDR2: LNHDA, SQIVND (reference sequence). CDR3 length: 18 residues. The CDR3 protein is CASSIEIQTTGRAYGYTF. CDR3 nucleotide sequence: TGTGCCAGTAGTATAGAGATCCAAACTACAGGACGCGCCTATGGCTACACCTTC.

The V call is TRBV2, the J call TRBJ2-7, with 7 bases that match TRBD2. CDR1 SNHLY and CDR2 FYNNEI come from the germline V gene. V lost 7 bases to trimming and J lost 3 bases; unmatched junction nucleotides: 6. The CDR3 runs to 13 residues. CDR3: CASIPGLGYEQYF. CDR3 coding DNA: TGTGCCAGCATTCCCGGACTAGGCTACGAGCAGTACTTC.

V and J are TRBV18 and TRBJ1-4; D not resolved. From germline, CDR1 is KGHSH and CDR2 LQKENI. V lost 3 bases to trimming and J lost 8 bases, with 10 bases between them. This CDR3 spans 13 amino acids. CDR3 nucleotides: TGTGCCAGCTCACCGGAAGCGGGAGAAAAACTGTTTTTT. Its translation: CASSPEAGEKLFF.

The J gene is TRBJ2-1, the V gene TRBV29-1; D remains ambiguous. CDR1 and CDR2 (germline): SQVTM, ANQGSEA. Trimming pared 6 bases from V and 0 bases from J, leaving 12 bases between. The CDR3 totals 14 residues. In nucleotides, the CDR3 is TGCAGCGTAGTAGTACAGAGCTCCTACAATGAGCAGTTCTTC. The encoded protein is CSVVVQSSYNEQFF.

In DNA, the CDR3 is TGTGCCAGCAGTCCACCGGGTCTCTACGAGCAGTACTTC. Translation gives CASSPPGLYEQYF. The chain employs TRBV12-3 or TRBV12-4 and TRBJ2-7; no reliable D call. Trimming shortened V by 5 bases and J by 3 bases, and 11 bases separated the two germline ends. CDR3 length: 13 amino acids.

The CDR3 sequence: CASSPTGTLTQPQHF. CDR3 sequence (DNA): TGTGCCAGCAGCCCAACCGGGACACTAACCCAGCCCCAGCATTTT. The rearrangement links TRBV9 to TRBJ1-5, with D possibly being TRBD1 (6 bases). Germline V gives CDR1 SGDLS, CDR2 YYNGEE. V was trimmed by 4 bases and J by 7 bases, leaving 18 bases between them. This CDR3 contains 15 residues.

This clone is a singleton in its sample. The chain employs TRBV6-1 and TRBJ1-1, with a possible D match to TRBD1 (5 bases). The germline CDR1 and CDR2 sequences are MNHNS and SASEGT. The CDR3 is 17 amino acids. V was clipped by 0 bases and J by 0 bases, with 14 bases between them. In DNA, the CDR3 is TGTGCCAGCAGTGAAGCTGCGGGACCGCCCATGAACACTGAAGCTTTCTTT. It translates to CASSEAAGPPMNTEAFF.

The rearrangement links TRBV30 to TRBJ1-2; the D gene is possibly TRBD1 (6 bases). Germline-derived CDR1 and CDR2 are GTSNPN and SVGIG (reference sequence). CDR3 length: 12 amino acids. Trimming removed 6 bases from V and 2 bases from J, with 10 bases in between. CDR3 DNA sequence: TGTGCCTGCCACACAGGGAACTATGGCTACACCTTC. Residues: CACHTGNYGYTF.

This clone occurred a few times. This chain links TRBV4-2 with TRBJ1-2; unclear D gene. Between the trimmed V and J ends, which lost 0 bases and 3 bases, there was a span of 11 bases. The germline V gene has CDR1 LGHNA and CDR2 YNFKEQ. This CDR3 is built from 15 residues. The CDR3 sequence: CASSQDLGSYYGYTF. CDR3 sequence (DNA): TGTGCCAGCAGCCAAGATTTGGGCAGCTACTATGGCTACACCTTC.

V is TRBV3-1 (or the pseudogene TRBV3-2) and J is TRBJ1-2; TRBD1 matches at 8 bases. The germline gives CDR1 LGHDT, CDR2 YNNKEL (reference sequence). J gave up 7 bases and V 1 base, and 11 bases lay outside the gene matches. The CDR3 spans 16 residues. This CDR3 is CASSQADRGMNLGYTF. The CDR3, as DNA: TGTGCCAGCAGCCAAGCCGACAGGGGCATGAATCTTGGCTACACCTTC.

This chain uses TRBV7-8 with TRBJ2-7; 9 nucleotides align to TRBD1. CDR1 and CDR2 from the germline V gene are SGHVS and FQNEAQ. This CDR3 comprises 15 residues. V lost 1 base, J lost 3 bases, and 4 bases stayed unmatched. DNA of the CDR3: TGTGCCAGCAGCTTAGGCTCGACAGGGGGCTACGAGCAGTACTTC. It codes for CASSLGSTGGYEQYF.

This clone was observed a few times. The CDR3 loop is CAWRGQIDEQYF. As DNA, the CDR3 is TGTGCCTGGCGAGGGCAGATCGACGAGCAGTACTTC. V gene TRBV30 combines with J gene TRBJ2-7; possibly TRBD2 for D (5 bases). The CDR3 has 12 residues. The germline V gene has CDR1 GTSNPN and CDR2 SVGIG (reference sequence). V was clipped by 5 bases and J by 5 bases, with 13 bases between them.

The chain has TRBV3-1 (or the pseudogene TRBV3-2) and TRBJ2-5; 9 nucleotides agree with TRBD1. Germline trimming cut 2 bases from V and 4 bases from J; bases unmatched to any gene: 2. The CDR3 extends over 14 amino acids. Germline assignment: CDR1 LGHDT and CDR2 YNNKEL (reference sequence). The CDR3 sequence is CASSQWDRAETQYF. The CDR3 DNA reads as TGTGCCAGCAGCCAATGGGACAGGGCAGAGACCCAGTACTTC.

The rearrangement links TRBV27 to TRBJ2-7; D gene ambiguous. The V gene lost 0 bases and the J gene lost 5 bases, with 8 bases spanning the gap. This CDR3 has 13 amino acids. The germline V gene has CDR1 MNHEY and CDR2 SMNVEV (reference sequence). In DNA form, the CDR3 reads TGTGCCAGCAGTTTATCGCTCGCTAACGAGCAGTACTTC. This translates into CASSLSLANEQYF.

The sample holds a few counts of this clone. The V and J genes are TRBV6-5 and TRBJ2-3; 7 bases align to TRBD2. CDR3 length: 14 amino acids. Per germline, CDR1 MNHEY and CDR2 SVGAGI. The J segment lost 0 bases and the V segment lost 3 bases, leaving 0 bases of the junction unmatched. This CDR3 is CASSYSGSTDTQYF. The CDR3 nucleotides are TGTGCCAGCAGTTATAGCGGGAGCACAGATACGCAGTATTTT.

As DNA, the CDR3 is TGCAGCGTTCCCCTAACAGAGTATGGCTACACCTTC. This sequence encodes CSVPLTEYGYTF. The chain joins TRBV29-1 to TRBJ1-2; D is unresolved. CDR1 and CDR2 from the germline V gene are SQVTM and ANQGSEA. This CDR3 spans 12 amino acids. Trimming took off 5 bases at V and 5 bases at J, with 12 bases between the two ends.

The chain recombines TRBV6-5 with TRBJ1-2; 9 nucleotides agree with TRBD1. With 6 bases clipped from V and 7 bases from J, the junction kept 6 bases outside the gene matches. The germline gives CDR1 MNHEY, CDR2 SVGAGI. This CDR3 is 13 amino acids long. CDR3 protein: CASSRGQGRGYTF. CDR3 nucleotide sequence: TGTGCCAGCAGCCGGGGACAGGGTCGTGGCTACACCTTC.

V gene TRBV19 combines with J gene TRBJ1-2; TRBD1 matches at 11 bases. Germline V gene sequence: CDR1 LNHDA, CDR2 SQIVND (reference sequence). J gave up 7 bases and V 3 bases, and 4 bases lay outside the gene matches. CDR3 size: 14 residues. The CDR3 reads CASSIGQGAFGYTF. The CDR3 DNA reads as TGTGCCAGTAGTATTGGACAGGGGGCTTTTGGCTACACCTTC.

This clone was found a few times. The chain combines TRBV11-2 with TRBJ2-6; 11 bases map to TRBD1. J lost 3 bases, V lost 4 bases, and 5 bases had no gene match. CDR1 and CDR2 (germline): SGHAT, FQNNGV. The CDR3 loop spans 17 amino acids. In nucleotides, the CDR3 is TGTGCCAGCAGCTCCGTGGACAGGGGGCTTGGGGCCAACGTCCTGACTTTC. Protein product: CASSSVDRGLGANVLTF.

The V gene is TRBV28, the J gene TRBJ2-7, with a possible D match to TRBD1 (6 bases). Per the germline V gene, CDR1 is MDHEN and CDR2 is SYDVKM. Trimming pared 7 bases from V and 3 bases from J, leaving 10 bases between. The CDR3 is 12 residues long. Here the CDR3 DNA reads TGTGCCAGCACCGGGACACTCTACGAGCAGTACTTC. It yields the protein CASTGTLYEQYF.

The chain combines TRBV18 with TRBJ2-1, with 9 bases lining up with TRBD2. Germline loops: CDR1 KGHSH, CDR2 LQKENI. CDR3 length: 14 amino acids. The trim removed 3 bases at V and 10 bases at J, leaving 7 bases unmatched. The CDR3 loop reads CASSPAGGLSEQFF. CDR3 bases: TGTGCCAGCTCACCGGCGGGAGGGTTGAGCGAGCAGTTCTTC. The full variable domain, completed using reference TRBV18 and TRBJ2-1, is NAGVMQNPRHLVRRRGQEARLRCSPMKGHSHVYWYRQLPEEGLKFMVYLQKENIIDESGMPKERFSAEFPKEGPSILRIQQVVRGDSAAYFCASSPAGGLSEQFFGPGTRLTVL.

The chain combines TRBV6-2 or TRBV6-3 with TRBJ1-2; perhaps TRBD1 as D (5 bases). With 4 bases removed from V and 3 bases from J, the gap between germline ends came to 18 bases. The CDR3 length is 16 residues. CDR1 is MNHEY, CDR2 SVGEGT, per germline. The CDR3, as DNA: TGTGCCAGCAGTTCTTGGAATACAGGACCCGACTATGGCTACACCTTC. This encodes CASSSWNTGPDYGYTF.